Each of the 14 T cell receptor beta chains below was sequenced from the same sample in a study of T cell changes during pregnancy in multiple sclerosis (dated by TCRdb to the late 2010s). Libraries were constructed by the immunoSEQ multiplex PCR assay. Not all clones reach the TCRdb copy of this immuneACCESS table, which keeps in-frame sequences only. Checked studies attribute under half of the gap to unresolved V genes and leave the rest unexplained. The sample data list almost 50,000 clones, and roughly 93% of these were observed just once. Together, the top ten hold approximately 0.39% of the sample. Material: CD4+ T cells from peripheral blood mononuclear cells, obtained in the second trimester of pregnancy. The receptors shown here come from a female donor in good health, enrolled as a control in a pregnancy study.

The chain couples TRBV15 to TRBJ1-1; 10 bases line up with TRBD1. With V trimmed by 7 bases and J by 6 bases, 11 bases remained unmatched. Germline V CDR1 and CDR2: LNHNV, YYDKDF (reference sequence). CDR3 length: 15 residues. The DNA for the CDR3 is TGTGCCACCAACCGTTACGGGACAGGGGCGTCTGAAGCTTTCTTT. This codes for CATNRYGTGASEAFF. Filled out from reference TRBV15 and TRBJ1-1, the complete variable domain reads DAMVIQNPRYQVTQFGKPVTLSCSQTLNHNVMYWYQQKSSQAPKLLFHYYDKDFNNEADTPDNFQSRRPNTSFCFLDIRSPGLGDTAMYLCATNRYGTGASEAFFGQGTRLTVV.

Turning to this clone: This sample includes further DNA sequences coding for the same CDR3. The rearrangement joins TRBV7-9 to TRBJ2-7; 9 bases fit TRBD1. Looked up from germline, CDR1 is SEHNR and CDR2 is FQNEAQ (reference sequence). J was trimmed by 2 bases and V by 5 bases; bases with no gene match: 1. The CDR3 contains 13 residues. CDR3 sequence reads: CASSRTGAYEQYF. The CDR3 DNA follows: TGTGCCAGCAGCAGGACAGGGGCCTACGAGCAGTACTTC.

This sequence joins TRBV19 and TRBJ2-7; D gene unclear. Germline CDR1 LNHDA, CDR2 SQIVND (reference sequence). V was cut by 0 bases and J by 3 bases, with 12 bases left in between. This CDR3 is built from 15 residues. The CDR3 spells CASSIDLVSSYEQYF. The CDR3 nucleotides are TGTGCCAGTAGTATAGATCTGGTATCGAGCTACGAGCAGTACTTC.

The V call is TRBV4-2, the J call TRBJ1-4; D not certain. Germline lookup yields CDR1 LGHNA and CDR2 YNFKEQ. V lost 5 bases and J 9 bases, leaving 19 bases between the germline ends. The CDR3 has 15 amino acids. CDR3 residues: CASSTADRQQQKLFF. CDR3 in DNA: TGTGCCAGCAGCACGGCAGACCGACAACAGCAAAAACTGTTTTTT.

The chain joins TRBV5-1 to TRBJ1-1; no clear D gene. The CDR3 length is 13 residues. Trimming shortened V by 4 bases and J by 8 bases, and 15 bases separated the two germline ends. Germline V gene data show CDR1 as SGHRS and CDR2 as YFSETQ. The CDR3 here is CASSISREVEAFF. The DNA for the CDR3 is TGCGCCAGCAGCATTTCCCGGGAGGTGGAAGCTTTCTTT. The entire variable domain, with the rest obtained from reference TRBV5-1 and TRBJ1-1, is as follows: KAGVTQTPRYLIKTRGQQVTLSCSPISGHRSVSWYQQTPGQGLQFLFEYFSETQRNKGNFPGRFSGRQFSNSRSEMNVSTLELGDSALYLCASSISREVEAFFGQGTRLTVV.

The chain uses TRBV2 and TRBJ1-4; tentatively, D is TRBD1 (6 bases). The CDR3 sequence is 18 residues long. Germline values: CDR1 SNHLY, CDR2 FYNNEI. The germline V and J ends were trimmed by 7 bases and 2 bases, with 23 bases remaining between them. The CDR3 DNA follows: TGTGCCAGCAACCGGGACAAGGGGTTCTTTGGGACTAATGAAAAACTGTTTTTT. It translates to CASNRDKGFFGTNEKLFF.

This chain links TRBV5-6 with TRBJ2-7, with TRBD1 matching over 9 bases. Unmatched junction bases numbered 5, after V lost 4 bases and J lost 3 bases. CDR3 length: 14 amino acids. CDR1 and CDR2 from the germline V gene are SGHDT and YYEEEE. CDR3 residues: CASSPGQGRYEQYF. The CDR3 DNA reads TGTGCCAGCAGCCCGGGACAGGGACGCTACGAGCAGTACTTC. The variable domain in full, with the rest retrieved from reference TRBV5-6 and TRBJ2-7, is DAGVTQSPTHLIKTRGQQVTLRCSPKSGHDTVSWYQQALGQGPQFIFQYYEEEERQRGNFPDRFSGHQFPNYSSELNVNALLLGDSALYLCASSPGQGRYEQYFGPGTRLTVT.

This chain links TRBV4-2 with TRBJ1-3; D is unresolved. The CDR3 runs 18 residues. V gave up 4 bases and J gave up 3 bases, with 22 bases separating them. The germline V gene has CDR1 LGHNA and CDR2 YNFKEQ. The DNA for the CDR3 is TGTGCCAGCAGCCTTACCAGTGGCACGACCTCGGGTGGAAACACCATATATTTT. It specifies CASSLTSGTTSGGNTIYF.

The chain recombines TRBV19 with TRBJ1-2; weak D call: TRBD1 (6 bases). Trimming took off 3 bases at V and 8 bases at J, with 10 bases between the two ends. The CDR3 length is 12 residues. The germline CDR1 and CDR2 sequences are LNHDA and SQIVND (reference sequence). CDR3 bases: TGTGCCAGTAGTATGGTTCAGGGGGGCTACACCTTC. As protein: CASSMVQGGYTF.

This clone was counted only a few times. The chain links TRBV19 to TRBJ1-5; D is uncertain. Between the trimmed V and J ends, which lost 1 base and 5 bases, there was a span of 6 bases. Looked up from germline, CDR1 is LNHDA and CDR2 is SQIVND (reference sequence). CDR3 length equals 13 residues. CDR3 amino acids: CASSIAGYQPQHF. The CDR3 DNA sequence: TGTGCCAGTAGTATAGCGGGGTATCAGCCCCAGCATTTT.

The V gene is TRBV19, the J gene TRBJ2-5, with TRBD2 matching over 10 bases. From germline, CDR1 is LNHDA and CDR2 SQIVND (reference sequence). Trimming removed 5 bases from V and 2 bases from J; junction bases left unmatched: 11. The CDR3 has 17 residues. In nucleotides, the CDR3 is TGTGCCAGTAGTCAGGGGGGGCTAGCGGGGGAACAAGAGACCCAGTACTTC. It yields the protein CASSQGGLAGEQETQYF.

This clone was picked up a small number of times. The gene calls are TRBV4-2 and TRBJ1-2; 7 nucleotides agree with TRBD1. The CDR3 runs 15 residues. Trimming took 1 base from V and 3 from J; bases not matched to a gene: 5. Germline CDR1 LGHNA, CDR2 YNFKEQ. The CDR3 spells CASSQGRRGDYGYTF. The CDR3 DNA is TGTGCCAGCAGCCAAGGTCGCAGGGGGGACTATGGCTACACCTTC.

The rearrangement links TRBV9 to TRBJ2-2; weak D call: TRBD2 (6 bases). Trimming cost V 4 bases and J 6 bases, with 10 bases left between them. The CDR3 is 13 residues long. Looked up from germline, CDR1 is SGDLS and CDR2 is YYNGEE. CDR3 in amino acids: CASSIRDSGELFF. CDR3 coding DNA: TGTGCCAGCAGCATCCGGGACTCCGGGGAGCTGTTTTTT.

This clone was observed once. The chain links TRBV7-2 to TRBJ2-7; no reliable D call. Germline V gene sequence: CDR1 SGHTA, CDR2 FQGNSA. The CDR3 has 13 amino acids. The V gene lost 1 base and the J gene lost 3 bases, with 7 bases spanning the gap. The CDR3 spells CASSLVRYYEQYF. The CDR3 DNA is TGTGCCAGCAGCTTAGTCCGTTACTACGAGCAGTACTTC.